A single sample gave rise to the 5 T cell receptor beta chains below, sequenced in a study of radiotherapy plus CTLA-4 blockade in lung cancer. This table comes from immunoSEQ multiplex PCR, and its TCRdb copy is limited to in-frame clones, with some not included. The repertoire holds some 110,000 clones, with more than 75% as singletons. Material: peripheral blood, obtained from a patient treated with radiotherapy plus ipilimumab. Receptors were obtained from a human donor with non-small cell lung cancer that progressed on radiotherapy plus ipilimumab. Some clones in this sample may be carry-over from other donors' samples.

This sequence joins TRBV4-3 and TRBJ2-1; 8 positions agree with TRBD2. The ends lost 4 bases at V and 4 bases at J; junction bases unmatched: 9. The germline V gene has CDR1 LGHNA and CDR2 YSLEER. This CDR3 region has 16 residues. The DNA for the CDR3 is TGCGCCAGCAGCCCCTCCCAGCGGGGGTTATACAATGAGCAGTTCTTC. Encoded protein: CASSPSQRGLYNEQFF.

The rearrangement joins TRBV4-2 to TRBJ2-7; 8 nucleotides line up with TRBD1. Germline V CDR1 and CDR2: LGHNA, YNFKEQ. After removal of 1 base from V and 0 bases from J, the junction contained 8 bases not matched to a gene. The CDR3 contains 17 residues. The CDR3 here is CASSQVSPGGGSYEQYF. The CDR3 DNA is TGTGCCAGCAGCCAAGTCTCGCCAGGGGGCGGCTCCTACGAGCAGTACTTC.

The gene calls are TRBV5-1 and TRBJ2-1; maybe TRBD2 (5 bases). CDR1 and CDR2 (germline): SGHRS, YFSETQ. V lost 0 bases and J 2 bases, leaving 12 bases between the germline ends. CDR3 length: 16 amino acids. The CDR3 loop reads CASSLDPTGTYNEQFF. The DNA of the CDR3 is TGCGCCAGCAGCTTGGATCCCACGGGGACCTACAATGAGCAGTTCTTC.

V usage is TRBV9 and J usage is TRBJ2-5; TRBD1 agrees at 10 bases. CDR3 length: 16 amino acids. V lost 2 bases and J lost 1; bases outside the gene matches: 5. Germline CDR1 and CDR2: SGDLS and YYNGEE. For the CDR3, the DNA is TGTGCCAGCAGCGTCTGGGGACAGGGGTCCCAAGAGACCCAGTACTTC. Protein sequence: CASSVWGQGSQETQYF. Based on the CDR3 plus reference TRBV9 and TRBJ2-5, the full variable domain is DSGVTQTPKHLITATGQRVTLRCSPRSGDLSVYWYQQSLDQGLQFLIQYYNGEERAKGNILERFSAQQFPDLHSELNLSSLELGDSALYFCASSVWGQGSQETQYFGPGTRLLVL.

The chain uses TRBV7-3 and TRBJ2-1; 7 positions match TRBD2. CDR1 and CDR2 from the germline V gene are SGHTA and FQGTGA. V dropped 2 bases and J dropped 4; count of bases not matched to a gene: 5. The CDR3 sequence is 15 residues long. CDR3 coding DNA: TGTGCCAGCAGCTTAGAACTGGGAGGGTACAATGAGCAGTTCTTC. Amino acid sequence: CASSLELGGYNEQFF.